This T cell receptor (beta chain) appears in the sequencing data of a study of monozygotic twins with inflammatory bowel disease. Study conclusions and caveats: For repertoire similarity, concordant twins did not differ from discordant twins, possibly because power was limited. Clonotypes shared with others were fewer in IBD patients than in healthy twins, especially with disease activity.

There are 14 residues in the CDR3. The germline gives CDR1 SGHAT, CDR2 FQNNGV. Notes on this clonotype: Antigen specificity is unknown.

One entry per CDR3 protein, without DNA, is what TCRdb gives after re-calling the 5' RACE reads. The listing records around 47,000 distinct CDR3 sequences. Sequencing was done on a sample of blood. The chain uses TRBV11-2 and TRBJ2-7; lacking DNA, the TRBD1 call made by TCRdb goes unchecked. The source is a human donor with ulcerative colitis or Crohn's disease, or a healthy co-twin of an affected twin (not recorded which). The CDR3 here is CASSLERTGLEQYF.